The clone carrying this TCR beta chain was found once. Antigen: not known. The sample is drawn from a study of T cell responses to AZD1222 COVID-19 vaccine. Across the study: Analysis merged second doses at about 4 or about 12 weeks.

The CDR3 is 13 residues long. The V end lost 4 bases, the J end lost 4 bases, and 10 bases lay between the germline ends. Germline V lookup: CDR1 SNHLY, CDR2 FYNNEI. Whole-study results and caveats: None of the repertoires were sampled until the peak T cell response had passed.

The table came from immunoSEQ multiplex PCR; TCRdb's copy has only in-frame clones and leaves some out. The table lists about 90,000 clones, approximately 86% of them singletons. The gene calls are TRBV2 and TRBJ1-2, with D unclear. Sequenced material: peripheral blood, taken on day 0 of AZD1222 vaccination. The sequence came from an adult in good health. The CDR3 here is CASSGTVSYGYTF. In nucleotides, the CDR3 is TGTGCCAGCAGTGGAACGGTGAGCTATGGCTACACCTTC.